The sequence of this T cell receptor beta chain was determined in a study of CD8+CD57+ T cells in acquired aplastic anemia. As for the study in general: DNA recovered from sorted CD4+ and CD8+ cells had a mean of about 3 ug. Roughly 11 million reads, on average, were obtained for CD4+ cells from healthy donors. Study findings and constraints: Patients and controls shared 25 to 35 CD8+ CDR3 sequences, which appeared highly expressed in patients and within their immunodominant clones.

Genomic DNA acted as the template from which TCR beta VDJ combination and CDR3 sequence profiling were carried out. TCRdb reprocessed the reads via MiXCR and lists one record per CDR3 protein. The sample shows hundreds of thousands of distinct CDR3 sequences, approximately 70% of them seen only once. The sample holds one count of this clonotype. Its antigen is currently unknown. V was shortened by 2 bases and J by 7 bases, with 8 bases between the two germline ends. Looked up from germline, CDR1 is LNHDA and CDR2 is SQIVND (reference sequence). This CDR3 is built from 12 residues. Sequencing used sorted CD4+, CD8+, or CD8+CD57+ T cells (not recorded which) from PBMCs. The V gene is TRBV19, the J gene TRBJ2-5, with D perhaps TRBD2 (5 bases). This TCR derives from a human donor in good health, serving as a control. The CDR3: CASSIPSGTQYF. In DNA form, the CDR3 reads TGTGCCAGTAGTATACCGAGCGGGACCCAGTACTTC. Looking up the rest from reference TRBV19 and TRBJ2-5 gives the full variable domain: DGGITQSPKYLFRKEGQNVTLSCEQNLNHDAMYWYRQDPGQGLRLIYYSQIVNDFQKGDIAEGYSVSREKKESFPLTVTSAQKNPTAFYLCASSIPSGTQYFGPGTRLLVL.